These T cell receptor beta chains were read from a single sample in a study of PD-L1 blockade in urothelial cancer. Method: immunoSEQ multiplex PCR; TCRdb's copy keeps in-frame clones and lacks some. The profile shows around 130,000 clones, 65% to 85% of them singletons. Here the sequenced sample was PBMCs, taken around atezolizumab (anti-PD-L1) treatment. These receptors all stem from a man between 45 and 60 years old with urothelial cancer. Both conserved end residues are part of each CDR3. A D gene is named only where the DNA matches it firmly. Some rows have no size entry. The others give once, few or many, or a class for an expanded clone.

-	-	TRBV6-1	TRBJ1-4	TGTGCCAGCAGTGAAGGGCGGGGTGAAAAACTGTTTTTT	CASSEGRGEKLFF
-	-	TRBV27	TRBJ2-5	TGTGCCAGCAGTTTAAGCAGGGCCTCAGAGACCCAGTACTTC	CASSLSRASETQYF
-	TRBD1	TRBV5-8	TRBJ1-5	TGTGCCAGCAGAGCCGGGACAGGGTCCAATCAGCCCCAGCATTTT	CASRAGTGSNQPQHF
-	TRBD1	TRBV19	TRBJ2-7	TGTGCCAGTAGTCTTTACAGGGGACACGAGCAGTACTTC	CASSLYRGHEQYF
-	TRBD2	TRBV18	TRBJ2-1	TGTGCCAGCTCACCTACCTTAGCGGGAGGGGATGAGCAGTTCTTC	CASSPTLAGGDEQFF
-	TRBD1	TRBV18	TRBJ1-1	TGTGCCAGCTCACTAGGACAGGCGTTGGCTGAAGCTTTCTTT	CASSLGQALAEAFF
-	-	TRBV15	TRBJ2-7	TGTGCCACCAGCAGAGATCAAGGGGCCTACGAGCAGTACTTC	CATSRDQGAYEQYF
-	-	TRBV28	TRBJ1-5	TGTGCCAGCACCTACTTGGGGGGGGAGAATCAGCCCCAGCATTTT	CASTYLGGENQPQHF
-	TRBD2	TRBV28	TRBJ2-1	TGTGCCAGCTCCCCTAGCGGAGAATACAATGAGCAGTTCTTC	CASSPSGEYNEQFF
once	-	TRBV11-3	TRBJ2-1	TGTGCCAGCAGCCAACAGCGGGACAATGAGCAGTTCTTC	CASSQQRDNEQFF
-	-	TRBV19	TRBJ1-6	TGTGCCAGTCGGACCACTCTGGGGGGGGGACCCCTCCACTTT	CASRTTLGGGPLHF
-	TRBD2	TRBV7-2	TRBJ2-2	TGTGCCAGCAGCTTAGCGCTAAGGGGAGGGAGGGGCACCGGGGAGCTGTTTTTT	CASSLALRGGRGTGELFF
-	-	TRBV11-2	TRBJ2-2	TGTGCCAGCAGCTTAGGAAAGGAGTGGCGCACCGGGGAGCTGTTTTTT	CASSLGKEWRTGELFF
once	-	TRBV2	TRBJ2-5	TGTGCCAGCGCGGGGGCTGCAGAGGTGACCCAGTACTTC	CASAGAAEVTQYF
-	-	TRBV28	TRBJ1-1	TGTGCCAGCAGTTTATTACAGGCGATGAACACTGAAGCTTTCTTT	CASSLLQAMNTEAFF
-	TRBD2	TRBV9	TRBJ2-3	TGTGCCAGCAGCGATTTACGACTAGCGGGTCCGACAGATACGCAGTATTTT	CASSDLRLAGPTDTQYF
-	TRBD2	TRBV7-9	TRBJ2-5	TGTGCCAGCAGCCGGGGACTAGCGGGAGCAGGCCAAGAGACCCAGTACTTC	CASSRGLAGAGQETQYF
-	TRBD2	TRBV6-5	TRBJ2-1	TGTGCCAGCAGTTATGGGGGACTAGCGCATAGGAATGAGCAGTTCTTC	CASSYGGLAHRNEQFF
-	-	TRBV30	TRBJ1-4	TGTGCCTGGAGGATAGGGGGGGCTAATGAAAAACTGTTTTTT	CAWRIGGANEKLFF
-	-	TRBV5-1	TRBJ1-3	TGCGCCAGCAGCTCGGCGGGGGGCCTAGGAAACACCATATATTTT	CASSSAGGLGNTIYF
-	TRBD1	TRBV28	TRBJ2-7	TGTGCCAGCAGTACACTCGGGACAGGAGTCTACGAGCAGTACTTC	CASSTLGTGVYEQYF
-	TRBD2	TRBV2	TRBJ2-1	TGTGCCAGCCAGACTAGCGGATCTCAAGAGCAGTTCTTC	CASQTSGSQEQFF
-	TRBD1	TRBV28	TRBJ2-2	TGTGCCAGCAGTAAGAGGACAGGGCTCACCGGGGAGCTGTTTTTT	CASSKRTGLTGELFF
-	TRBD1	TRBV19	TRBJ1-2	TGTGCCAGTAGTATAACCGGGACAGGGGCCTATGGCTACACCTTC	CASSITGTGAYGYTF
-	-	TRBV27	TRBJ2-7	TGTGCCAGCAGTTTAGACTACGGCCGCGAGCAGTACTTC	CASSLDYGREQYF
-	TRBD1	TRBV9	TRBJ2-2	TGTGCCAGCAGGCGGACAGGGGTGAGAACCGGGGAGCTGTTTTTT	CASRRTGVRTGELFF
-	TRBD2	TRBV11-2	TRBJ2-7	TGTGCCAGCAGCTTATATTCTAACCTGGGGCTAGCGGGTTTCTACGAGCAGTACTTC	CASSLYSNLGLAGFYEQYF
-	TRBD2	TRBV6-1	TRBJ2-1	TGTGCCAGCAGTGATCGGGGAGGGTTGCCGCAGTTCTTC	CASSDRGGLPQFF
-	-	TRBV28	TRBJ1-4	TGTGCCAGCAGTTTTACGACGACTCCGGAAAAACTGTTTTTT	CASSFTTTPEKLFF
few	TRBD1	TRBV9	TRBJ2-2	TGTGCCAGCAGCGTAGGACAGGGAATCGCCGGGGAGCTGTTTTTT	CASSVGQGIAGELFF
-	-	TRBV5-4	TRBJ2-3	TGTGCCAGCAGCCCGCTAGCGCCTGGGACAGATACGCAGTATTTT	CASSPLAPGTDTQYF
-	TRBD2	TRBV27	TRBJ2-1	TGTGCCAGCAGTTTTATTGGACTAGCGGGGAATGAGCAGTTCTTC	CASSFIGLAGNEQFF
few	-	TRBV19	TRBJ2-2	TGTGCCGCGGGGTGGATCAGGGAGCCGAACACCGGGGAGCTGTTTTTT	CAAGWIREPNTGELFF
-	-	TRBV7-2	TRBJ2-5	TGTGCCAGCAGCGCTACAGGGTTTCAAGAGACCCAGTACTTC	CASSATGFQETQYF
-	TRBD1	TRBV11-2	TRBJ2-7	TGTGCCAGCAGCTTAGATTCCGGGACAGGGGCATCCTACGAGCAGTACTTC	CASSLDSGTGASYEQYF
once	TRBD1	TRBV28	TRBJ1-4	TGTGCCAGCAGTCTAGCCGGGACAGCCCCTAATGAAAAACTGTTTTTT	CASSLAGTAPNEKLFF
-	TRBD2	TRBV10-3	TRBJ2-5	TGTGCCATCAGTGAGGGCGGGAGTGAGACCCAGTACTTC	CAISEGGSETQYF
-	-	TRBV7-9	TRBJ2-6	TGTGCCAGCAGCTTAGGCGGCCAAGGCCCCGTCCTGACTTTC	CASSLGGQGPVLTF
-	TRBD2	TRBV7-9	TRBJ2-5	TGTGCCAGCAGCTTATCTAGCGGAGAGACCCAGTACTTC	CASSLSSGETQYF
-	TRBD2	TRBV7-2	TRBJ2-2	TGTGCCAGCAGCTTAGTCGGCGGGAGAGGTACCGGGGAGCTGTTTTTT	CASSLVGGRGTGELFF
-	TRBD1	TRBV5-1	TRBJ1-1	TGCGCCAGCAGCTTGACCACGACAGGGGGTTACACTGAAGCTTTCTTT	CASSLTTTGGYTEAFF
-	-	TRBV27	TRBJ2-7	TGTGCCAGCAGGATTCAGGGTGGAAGCGACGAGCAGTACTTC	CASRIQGGSDEQYF
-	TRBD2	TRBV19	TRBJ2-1	TGTGCCAGTCGTATTGGCGGGAGTTCCGGCAATGAGCAGTTCTTC	CASRIGGSSGNEQFF
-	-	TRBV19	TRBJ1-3	TGTGCCAGTCGGGTGTCTCCCTTTACTGGAAACACCATATATTTT	CASRVSPFTGNTIYF
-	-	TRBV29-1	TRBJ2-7	TGCAGCGTTGCAGTGACAGGCCGTTACGAGCAGTACTTC	CSVAVTGRYEQYF
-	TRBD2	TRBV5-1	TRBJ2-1	TGCGCCAGCAGCTTGGTTTTAGCGGGGGGTTACAATGAGCAGTTCTTC	CASSLVLAGGYNEQFF
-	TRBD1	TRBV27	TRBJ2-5	TGTGCCAGCAGTTTAGCTCGGACAGGTCTTCAAGAGACCCAGTACTTC	CASSLARTGLQETQYF
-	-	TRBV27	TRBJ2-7	TGTGCCAGCAGTTGGCGGAGCTCCTACGAGCAGTACTTC	CASSWRSSYEQYF
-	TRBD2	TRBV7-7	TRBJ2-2	TGTGCTAGCGCAACCGGGACTAGGTTCGGGGAGCTGTTTTTT	CASATGTRFGELFF
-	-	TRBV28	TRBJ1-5	TGTGCCAGCAGACTACCGACAGGTGGGCAGCCCCAGCATTTT	CASRLPTGGQPQHF
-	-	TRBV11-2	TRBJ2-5	TGTGCCAGCAGCCCGCCCAACCGGGAAGAGACCCAGTACTTC	CASSPPNREETQYF
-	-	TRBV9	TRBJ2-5	TGTGCCAGCAGCCCCCATTCCCCGGACAAAAAACAAGAGACCCAGTACTTC	CASSPHSPDKKQETQYF